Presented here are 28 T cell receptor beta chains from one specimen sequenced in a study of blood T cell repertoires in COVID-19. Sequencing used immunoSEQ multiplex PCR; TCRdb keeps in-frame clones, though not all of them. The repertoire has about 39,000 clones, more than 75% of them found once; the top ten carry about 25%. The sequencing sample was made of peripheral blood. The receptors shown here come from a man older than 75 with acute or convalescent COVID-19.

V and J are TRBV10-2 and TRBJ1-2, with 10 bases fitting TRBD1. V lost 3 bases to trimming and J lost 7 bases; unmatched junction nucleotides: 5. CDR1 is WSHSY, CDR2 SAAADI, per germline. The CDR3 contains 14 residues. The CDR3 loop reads CASSDSGQGSGYTF. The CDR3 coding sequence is TGCGCCAGCAGTGATTCGGGACAGGGGTCTGGCTACACCTTC.

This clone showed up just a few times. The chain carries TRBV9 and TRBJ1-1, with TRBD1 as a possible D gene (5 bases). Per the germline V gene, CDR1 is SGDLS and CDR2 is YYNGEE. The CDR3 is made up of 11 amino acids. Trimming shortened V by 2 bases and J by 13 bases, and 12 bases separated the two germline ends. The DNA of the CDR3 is TGTGCCAGCAGCGTGCGCAGGGATGATTTCTTT. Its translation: CASSVRRDDFF.

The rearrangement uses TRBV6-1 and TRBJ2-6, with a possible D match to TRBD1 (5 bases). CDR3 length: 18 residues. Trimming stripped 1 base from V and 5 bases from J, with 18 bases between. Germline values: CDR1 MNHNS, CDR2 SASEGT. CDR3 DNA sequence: TGTGCCAGCAGTGAAGGTGACAGCAGGGTTCCTAGGGCCAACGTCCTGACTTTC. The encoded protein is CASSEGDSRVPRANVLTF.

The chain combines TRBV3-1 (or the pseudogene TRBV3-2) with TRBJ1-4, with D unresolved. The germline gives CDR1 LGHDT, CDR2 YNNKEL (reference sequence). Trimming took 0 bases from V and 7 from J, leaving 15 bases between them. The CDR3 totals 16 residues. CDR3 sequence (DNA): TGTGCCAGCAGCCAAGATGAAGTGCGGAGGAGTGAAAAACTGTTTTTT. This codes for CASSQDEVRRSEKLFF.

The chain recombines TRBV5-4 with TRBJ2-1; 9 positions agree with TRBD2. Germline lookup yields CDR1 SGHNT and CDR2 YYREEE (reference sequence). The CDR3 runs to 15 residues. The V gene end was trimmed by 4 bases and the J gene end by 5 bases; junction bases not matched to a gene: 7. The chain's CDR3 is CASSLRLAENNEQFF. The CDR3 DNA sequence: TGTGCCAGCAGCCTTAGACTAGCGGAGAACAATGAGCAGTTCTTC.

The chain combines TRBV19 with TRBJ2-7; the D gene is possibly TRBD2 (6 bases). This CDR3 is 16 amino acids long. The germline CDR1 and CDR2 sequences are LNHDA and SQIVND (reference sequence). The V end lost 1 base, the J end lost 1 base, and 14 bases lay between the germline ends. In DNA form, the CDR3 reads TGTGCCAGTAGTATAGCGGCGGGGACGGTTTCCTACGAGCAGTACTTC. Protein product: CASSIAAGTVSYEQYF.

The CDR3 reads CASSLGGLPDEQFF. CDR3 DNA sequence: TGTGCCAGCAGCTTAGGGGGACTGCCCGATGAGCAGTTCTTC. This chain joins TRBV7-3 and TRBJ2-1, with TRBD2 as a possible D gene (6 bases). Trimming removed 2 bases at V and 8 bases at J, with 13 bases between. The CDR3 is 14 residues long. CDR1 SGHTA and CDR2 FQGTGA come from the germline V gene.

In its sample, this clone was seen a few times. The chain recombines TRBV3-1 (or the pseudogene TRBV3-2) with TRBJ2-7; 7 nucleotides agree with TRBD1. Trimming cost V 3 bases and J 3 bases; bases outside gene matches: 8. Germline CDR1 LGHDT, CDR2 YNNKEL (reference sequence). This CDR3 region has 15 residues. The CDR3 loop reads CASSQNPGQVYEQYF. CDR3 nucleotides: TGTGCCAGCAGCCAGAACCCCGGACAGGTCTACGAGCAGTACTTC.

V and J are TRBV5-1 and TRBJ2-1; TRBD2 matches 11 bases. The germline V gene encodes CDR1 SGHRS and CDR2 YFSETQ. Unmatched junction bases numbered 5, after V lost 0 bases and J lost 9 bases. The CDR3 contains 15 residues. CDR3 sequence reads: CASSLGLAGGSEQFF. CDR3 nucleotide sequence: TGCGCCAGCAGCTTGGGGCTAGCGGGGGGCAGTGAGCAGTTCTTC.

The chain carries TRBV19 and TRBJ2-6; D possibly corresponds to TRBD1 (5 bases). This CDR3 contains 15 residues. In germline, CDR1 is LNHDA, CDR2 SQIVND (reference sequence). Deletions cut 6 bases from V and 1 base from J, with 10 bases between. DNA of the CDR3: TGTGCCAGTAGCTTTACAGGATCTGGGGCCAACGTCCTGACTTTC. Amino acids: CASSFTGSGANVLTF.

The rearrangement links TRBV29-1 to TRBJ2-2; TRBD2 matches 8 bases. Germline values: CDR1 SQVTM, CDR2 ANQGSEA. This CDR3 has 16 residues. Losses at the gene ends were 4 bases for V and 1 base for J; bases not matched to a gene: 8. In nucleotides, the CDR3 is TGCAGCGTTGGTCGCGGGGGGCAAGGGAACACCGGGGAGCTGTTTTTT. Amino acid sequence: CSVGRGGQGNTGELFF.

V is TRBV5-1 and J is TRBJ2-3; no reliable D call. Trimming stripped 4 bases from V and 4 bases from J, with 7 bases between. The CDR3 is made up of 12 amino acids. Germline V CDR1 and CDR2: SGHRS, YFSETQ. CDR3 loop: CASSLVSDTQYF. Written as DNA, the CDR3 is TGCGCCAGCAGCCTTGTATCAGATACGCAGTATTTT.

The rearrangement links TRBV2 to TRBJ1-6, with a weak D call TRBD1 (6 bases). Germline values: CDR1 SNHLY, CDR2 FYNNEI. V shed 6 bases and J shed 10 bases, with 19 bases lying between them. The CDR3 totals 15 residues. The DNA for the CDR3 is TGTGCCAGCAGCCTAGAAAGGGGGGGCGCATCACCCCTCCACTTT. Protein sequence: CASSLERGGASPLHF.

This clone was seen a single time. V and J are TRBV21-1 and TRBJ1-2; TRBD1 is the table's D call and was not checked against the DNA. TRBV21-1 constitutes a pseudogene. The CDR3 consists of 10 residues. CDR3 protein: CASRYIGYTF. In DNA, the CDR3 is TGTGCCAGCAGATACATTGGCTACACCTTC.

Here the CDR3 DNA reads TGTGCCAGCAGCCCGGGCCGACTAGTCTCCGGGGAGCTGTTTTTT. Translated: CASSPGRLVSGELFF. This chain links TRBV7-9 with TRBJ2-2; TRBD2 might be the D (6 bases). The CDR3 runs to 15 residues. The V gene's germline CDR1 is SEHNR and CDR2 FQNEAQ (reference sequence). The ends were cut back, 5 bases at V and 6 bases at J, with 16 bases in the middle.

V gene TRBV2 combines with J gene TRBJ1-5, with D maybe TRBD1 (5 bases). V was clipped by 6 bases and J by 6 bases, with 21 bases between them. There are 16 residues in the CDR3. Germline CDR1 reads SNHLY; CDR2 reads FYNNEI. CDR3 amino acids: CASRADGGGGGQPQHF. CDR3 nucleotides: TGTGCCAGCAGAGCCGATGGGGGGGGAGGAGGTCAGCCCCAGCATTTT.

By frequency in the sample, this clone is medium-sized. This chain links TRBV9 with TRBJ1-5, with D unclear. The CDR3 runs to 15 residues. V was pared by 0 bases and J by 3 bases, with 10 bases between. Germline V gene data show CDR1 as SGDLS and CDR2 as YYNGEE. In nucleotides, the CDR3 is TGTGCCAGCAGCGTAGAGGGAGTCCTCAATCAGCCCCAGCATTTT. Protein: CASSVEGVLNQPQHF.

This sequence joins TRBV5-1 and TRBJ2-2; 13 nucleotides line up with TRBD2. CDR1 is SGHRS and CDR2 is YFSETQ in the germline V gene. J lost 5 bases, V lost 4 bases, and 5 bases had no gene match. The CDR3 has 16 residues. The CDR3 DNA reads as TGCGCCAGCAGCCTCGGGACTAGCGGGAAAACCGGGGAGCTGTTTTTT. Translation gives CASSLGTSGKTGELFF.

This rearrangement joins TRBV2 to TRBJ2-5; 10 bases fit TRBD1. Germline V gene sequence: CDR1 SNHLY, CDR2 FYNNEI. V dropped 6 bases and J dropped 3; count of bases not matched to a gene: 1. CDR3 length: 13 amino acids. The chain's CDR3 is CASRDRGKETQYF. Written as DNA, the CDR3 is TGTGCCAGCAGGGACAGGGGGAAAGAGACCCAGTACTTC.

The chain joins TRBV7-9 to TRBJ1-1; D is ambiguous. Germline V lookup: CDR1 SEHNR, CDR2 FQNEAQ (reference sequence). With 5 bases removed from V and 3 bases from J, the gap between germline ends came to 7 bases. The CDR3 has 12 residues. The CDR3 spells CASSPRDTEAFF. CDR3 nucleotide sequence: TGTGCCAGCAGCCCTCGGGACACTGAAGCTTTCTTT.

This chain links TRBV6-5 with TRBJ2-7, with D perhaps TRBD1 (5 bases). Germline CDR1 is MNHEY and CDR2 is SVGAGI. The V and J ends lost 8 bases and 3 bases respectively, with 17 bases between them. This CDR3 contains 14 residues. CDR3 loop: CASSQDPRYYEQYF. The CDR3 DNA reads TGTGCCAGCTCACAGGACCCGAGATACTACGAGCAGTACTTC.

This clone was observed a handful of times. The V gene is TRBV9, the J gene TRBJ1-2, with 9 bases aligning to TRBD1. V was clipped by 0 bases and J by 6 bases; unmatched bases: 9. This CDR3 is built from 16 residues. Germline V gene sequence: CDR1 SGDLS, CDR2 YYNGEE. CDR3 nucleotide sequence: TGTGCCAGCAGCGTAGCGTTCGGGGACAGGGATCATGGCTACACCTTC. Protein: CASSVAFGDRDHGYTF.

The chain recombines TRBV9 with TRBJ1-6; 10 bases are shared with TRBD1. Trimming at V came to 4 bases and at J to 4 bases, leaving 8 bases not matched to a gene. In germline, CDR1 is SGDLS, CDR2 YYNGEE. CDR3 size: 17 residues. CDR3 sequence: CASSHPGQGEYNSPLHF. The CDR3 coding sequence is TGTGCCAGCAGCCACCCCGGACAGGGGGAATATAATTCACCCCTCCACTTT.

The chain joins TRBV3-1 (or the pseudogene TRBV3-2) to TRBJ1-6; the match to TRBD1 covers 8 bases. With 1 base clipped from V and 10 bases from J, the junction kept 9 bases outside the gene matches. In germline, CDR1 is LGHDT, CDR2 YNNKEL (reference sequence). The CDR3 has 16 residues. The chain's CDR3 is CASSQGGTGGESPLHF. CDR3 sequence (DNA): TGTGCCAGCAGCCAAGGAGGAACAGGGGGAGAGTCACCCCTCCACTTT.

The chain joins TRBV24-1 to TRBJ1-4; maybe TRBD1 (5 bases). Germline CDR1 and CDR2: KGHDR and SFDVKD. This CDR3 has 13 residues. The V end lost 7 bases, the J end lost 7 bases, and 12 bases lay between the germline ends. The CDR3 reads CATSGGEGEKLFF. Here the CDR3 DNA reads TGTGCCACCAGCGGGGGAGAGGGTGAAAAACTGTTTTTT.

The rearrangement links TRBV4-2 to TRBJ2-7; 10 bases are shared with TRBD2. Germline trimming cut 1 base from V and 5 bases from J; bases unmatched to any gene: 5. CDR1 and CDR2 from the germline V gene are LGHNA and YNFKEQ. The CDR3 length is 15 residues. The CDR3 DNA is TGTGCCAGCAGCCAAGGAGTAGCGGGAGGCGACGAGCAGTACTTC. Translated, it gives CASSQGVAGGDEQYF.

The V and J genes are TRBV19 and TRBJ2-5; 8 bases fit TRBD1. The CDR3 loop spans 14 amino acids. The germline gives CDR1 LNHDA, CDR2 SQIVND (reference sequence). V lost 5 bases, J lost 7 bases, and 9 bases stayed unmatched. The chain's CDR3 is CASSPSGQVVTQYF. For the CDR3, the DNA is TGTGCCAGTAGTCCCTCGGGACAGGTAGTGACCCAGTACTTC.

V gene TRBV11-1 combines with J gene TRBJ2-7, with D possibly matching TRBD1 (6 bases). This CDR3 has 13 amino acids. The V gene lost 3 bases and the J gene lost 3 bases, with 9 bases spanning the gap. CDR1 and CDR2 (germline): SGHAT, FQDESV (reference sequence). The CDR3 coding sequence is TGTGCCAGCAGCTTCACCAGGGGCTACGAGCAGTACTTC. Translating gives CASSFTRGYEQYF.